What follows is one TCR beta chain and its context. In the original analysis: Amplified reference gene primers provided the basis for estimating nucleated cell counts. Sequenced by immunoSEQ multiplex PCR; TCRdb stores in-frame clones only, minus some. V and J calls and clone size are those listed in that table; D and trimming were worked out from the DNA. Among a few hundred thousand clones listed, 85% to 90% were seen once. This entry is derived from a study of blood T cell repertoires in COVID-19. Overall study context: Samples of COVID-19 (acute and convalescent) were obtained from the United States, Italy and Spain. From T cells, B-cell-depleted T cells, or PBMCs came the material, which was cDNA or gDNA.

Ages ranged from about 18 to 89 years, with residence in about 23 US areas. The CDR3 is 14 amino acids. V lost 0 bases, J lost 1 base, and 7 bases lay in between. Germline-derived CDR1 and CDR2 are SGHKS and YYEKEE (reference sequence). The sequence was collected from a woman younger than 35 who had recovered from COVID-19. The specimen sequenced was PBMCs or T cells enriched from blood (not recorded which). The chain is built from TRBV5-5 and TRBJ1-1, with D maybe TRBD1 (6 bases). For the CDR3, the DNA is TGTGCCAGCAGCTTGGACAGGGCGAACACTGAAGCTTTCTTT. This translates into CASSLDRANTEAFF.